One sample yielded the 18 T cell receptor beta chains listed below, sequenced in a study of cytomegalovirus exposure and HLA in healthy donors. This table comes from immunoSEQ multiplex PCR, and its TCRdb copy is limited to in-frame clones, with some not included. The repertoire has fewer than 350,000 clones, around 89% of them found once; the top ten carry 0.92%. The sample comprised PBMCs. The receptors were gathered from a woman aged 18-29 years in good health and CMV-seronegative.

The chain carries TRBV6-5 and TRBJ1-1; 7 nucleotides match TRBD1. Trimming took 10 bases from V and 0 from J; bases not matched to a gene: 5. CDR1 MNHEY and CDR2 SVGAGI come from the germline V gene. There are 13 residues in the CDR3. CDR3 coding DNA: TGTGCCACAAAACAGGGGATGAACACTGAAGCTTTCTTT. Protein sequence: CATKQGMNTEAFF.

The rearrangement uses TRBV7-9 and TRBJ2-1, with 12 bases that match TRBD2. CDR3 length: 19 residues. In germline, CDR1 is SEHNR, CDR2 FQNEAQ (reference sequence). The V gene end was trimmed by 7 bases and the J gene end by 0 bases; junction bases not matched to a gene: 13. Written as DNA, the CDR3 is TGTGCCAGCACTCCTCCAAGGACTAGCGGGGAAAACTCCTACAATGAGCAGTTCTTC. Residues: CASTPPRTSGENSYNEQFF. Complete variable domain (other parts from reference TRBV7-9 and TRBJ2-1): DTGVSQNPRHKITKRGQNVTFRCDPISEHNRLYWYRQTLGQGPEFLTYFQNEAQLEKSRLLSDRFSAERPKGSFSTLEIQRTEQGDSAMYLCASTPPRTSGENSYNEQFFGPGTRLTVL.

This chain's CDR3 is CASRGTGIMSYEQYF. The CDR3, as DNA: TGTGCCAGCCGGGGAACCGGGATTATGTCCTACGAGCAGTACTTC. The V call is TRBV27, the J call TRBJ2-7; perhaps TRBD2 as D (5 bases). The CDR3 has 15 residues. The V end was cut by 8 bases, the J end by 1 base, with 18 bases between. Germline CDR1 reads MNHEY; CDR2 reads SMNVEV (reference sequence).

This chain connects TRBV14 to TRBJ2-6; 9 bases are a match to TRBD1. Germline V gives CDR1 SGHDN, CDR2 FVKESK. The CDR3 spans 20 residues. Trimming removed 0 bases from V and 2 bases from J; junction bases left unmatched: 11. The CDR3 loop reads CASSQDSHRGRGTGANVLTF. The CDR3 DNA reads TGTGCCAGCAGCCAAGATTCTCACAGGGGGCGAGGAACTGGGGCCAACGTCCTGACTTTC.

The rearrangement joins TRBV18 to TRBJ2-7; D perhaps matches TRBD1 (6 bases). V shed 6 bases and J shed 3 bases, with 12 bases lying between them. The CDR3 extends over 13 amino acids. Germline V lookup: CDR1 KGHSH, CDR2 LQKENI. The CDR3 DNA follows: TGTGCCAGCTCTCCCTCAGGGGTCTACGAGCAGTACTTC. Its translation: CASSPSGVYEQYF.

Written as DNA, the CDR3 is TGTGCCAGCAGACACAATCAGCCCCAGCATTTT. The encoded protein is CASRHNQPQHF. This chain uses TRBV6-1 with TRBJ1-5; D is undetermined. V was pared by 6 bases and J by 3 bases, with 3 bases between. This CDR3 is built from 11 residues. Germline CDR1 and CDR2: MNHNS and SASEGT.

This chain uses TRBV5-6 with TRBJ1-2; 8 bases match TRBD1. Germline values: CDR1 SGHDT, CDR2 YYEEEE. Trimming removed 1 base from V and 5 bases from J; junction bases left unmatched: 7. The CDR3 consists of 15 residues. CDR3 DNA: TGTGCCAGCAGCTTGATTAATCAGGGGGCGTATGGCTACACCTTC. This sequence encodes CASSLINQGAYGYTF.

The gene calls are TRBV16 and TRBJ2-7; 7 nucleotides agree with TRBD2. Trimming removed 2 bases from V and 6 bases from J; junction bases left unmatched: 1. Germline CDR1 and CDR2: KGHSY and FQNENV. This CDR3 contains 12 residues. CDR3 in amino acids: CASSQGGGEQYF. The CDR3 bases are TGTGCCAGCAGCCAAGGCGGGGGCGAGCAGTACTTC.

The chain employs TRBV6-1 and TRBJ1-1; D might be TRBD1 (5 bases). V lost 7 bases to trimming and J lost 4 bases, with 16 bases between them. The germline CDR1 and CDR2 sequences are MNHNS and SASEGT. CDR3 length: 14 amino acids. Written as DNA, the CDR3 is TGTGCCAGCATAGTGCAGGGCGTCCGCACTGAAGCTTTCTTT. Translation: CASIVQGVRTEAFF.

V gene TRBV6-1 combines with J gene TRBJ1-5; the D gene is possibly TRBD1 (6 bases). Germline CDR1 MNHNS, CDR2 SASEGT. The V end lost 4 bases, the J end lost 6 bases, and 16 bases lay between the germline ends. The CDR3 runs to 15 residues. In DNA, the CDR3 is TGTGCCAGCAGTGGGGGTACAGGGAACCGTCAGCCCCAGCATTTT. This encodes CASSGGTGNRQPQHF.

The chain is built from TRBV7-2 and TRBJ1-4; D remains ambiguous. Germline CDR1 reads SGHTA; CDR2 reads FQGNSA. This CDR3 comprises 15 residues. Trimming shortened V by 0 bases and J by 3 bases, and 8 bases separated the two germline ends. The CDR3 is CASSLAGGANEKLFF. Written as DNA, the CDR3 is TGTGCCAGCAGCTTAGCTGGCGGGGCTAATGAAAAACTGTTTTTT.

The V gene is TRBV27, the J gene TRBJ1-4; 8 nucleotides align to TRBD1. The V and J ends lost 2 bases and 8 bases, in that order; junction bases with no gene match: 4. The V gene's germline CDR1 is MNHEY and CDR2 SMNVEV (reference sequence). The CDR3 has 14 residues. DNA for the CDR3: TGTGCCAGCAGTTTACGGTCAGGGGGCGAAAAACTGTTTTTT. The encoded protein is CASSLRSGGEKLFF.

This sequence joins TRBV27 and TRBJ2-4; D remains unclear. This CDR3 contains 13 residues. The V end was cut by 6 bases, the J end by 8 bases, with 14 bases between. Germline values: CDR1 MNHEY, CDR2 SMNVEV (reference sequence). The chain's CDR3 is CASRPISTDIQYF. CDR3 nucleotides: TGTGCCAGCAGACCCATTTCAACGGACATTCAGTACTTC.

This clone has only one observation. V gene TRBV27 combines with J gene TRBJ1-2, with unresolved D. Germline CDR1 and CDR2: MNHEY and SMNVEV (reference sequence). There are 13 residues in the CDR3. V was trimmed by 6 bases and J by 6 bases, leaving 14 bases between them. The CDR3 loop is CASRFGGADGYTF. Written as DNA, the CDR3 is TGTGCCAGCAGATTCGGCGGAGCGGATGGCTACACCTTC.

This sequence joins TRBV5-6 and TRBJ2-2; TRBD1 aligns across 11 bases. With 4 bases clipped from V and 3 bases from J, the junction kept 5 bases outside the gene matches. CDR1 is SGHDT and CDR2 is YYEEEE in the germline V gene. There are 16 residues in the CDR3. CDR3 DNA sequence: TGTGCCAGCAGCCACCGGGACAGGGGGTACACCGGGGAGCTGTTTTTT. Its protein is CASSHRDRGYTGELFF.

The CDR3 spells CASSQVGTGTYEQYF. The CDR3 DNA is TGCGCCAGCAGCCAAGTGGGCACAGGTACCTACGAGCAGTACTTC. V and J are TRBV4-1 and TRBJ2-7; TRBD1 is a possible D gene (5 bases). V was shortened by 1 base and J by 2 bases, with 12 bases between the two germline ends. Germline-derived CDR1 and CDR2 are MGHRA and YSYEKL. This CDR3 is 15 amino acids long.

Regarding this clone: Other DNA sequences in this specimen translate into the identical CDR3. The chain joins TRBV28 to TRBJ2-7, with D perhaps matching TRBD2 (6 bases). V gave up 3 bases and J gave up 0 bases, with 6 bases separating them. CDR1 MDHEN and CDR2 SYDVKM come from the germline V gene. This CDR3 spans 13 amino acids. CDR3 sequence: CASSLGGSYEQYF. The CDR3 DNA reads as TGTGCCAGCAGTTTGGGAGGCTCCTACGAGCAGTACTTC.

The V call is TRBV5-1, the J call TRBJ2-5, with a possible D match to TRBD2 (6 bases). The V end was cut by 4 bases, the J end by 2 bases, with 18 bases between. The CDR3 sequence is 16 residues long. Per the germline V gene, CDR1 is SGHRS and CDR2 is YFSETQ. The CDR3 coding sequence is TGCGCCAGCAGCGCCGCGGGACTCGGAATTCAAGAGACCCAGTACTTC. Encoded protein: CASSAAGLGIQETQYF.